The entry that follows covers one TCR beta chain sequence. V shed 4 bases and J 2 bases; nucleotides not matched to a gene: 8. The CDR3 covers 16 residues. Germline CDR1 SGDLS, CDR2 YYNGEE. In the original analysis: Nucleated cell number was recorded as an estimate derived from reference gene primer amplification. Clones were read by immunoSEQ multiplex PCR, and TCRdb kept only the in-frame ones, dropping some. For V, J and clone size, that table is used; D and trimming come from the DNA. The repertoire includes approximately 300,000 clones, 75% to 90% of them detected once, and 1.5% to 2% sits in the top ten. This record belongs to a study of blood T cell repertoires in COVID-19. Study members were between about 18 and 90 years old and lived in 24 US regions. Participants reported their clinical history, and cohort assignment relied on those reports. Before they entered the study, exposed participants had met a COVID-19 case within 2 weeks.

The sequenced sample was PBMCs or T cells enriched from blood (not recorded which). The source is a woman aged 30 to 39 who had been exposed to COVID-19. The chain uses TRBV9 and TRBJ1-3; 8 bases align to TRBD1. The CDR3 here is CASSPTGGSTGNTIYF. CDR3 nucleotide sequence: TGTGCCAGCAGCCCCACAGGGGGATCTACTGGAAACACCATATATTTT.